A single sample gave rise to the 8 T cell receptor beta chains below, sequenced in a study of siplizumab effects on memory and regulatory T cells. Produced via immunoSEQ multiplex PCR; TCRdb's table is partial and in-frame only. The sample has some 88,000 clones, more than 80% seen once; the top ten hold more than 14%. Material for sequencing was CD4+ T cells sorted from blood. These receptors originate from a human donor in good health.

This clone came up a few times. The chain carries TRBV29-1 and TRBJ2-7, with 7 bases fitting TRBD2. V dropped 5 bases and J dropped 0; count of bases not matched to a gene: 7. CDR1 is SQVTM and CDR2 is ANQGSEA in the germline V gene. This CDR3 has 14 amino acids. As DNA, the CDR3 is TGCAGCGTTACCAACCCGGGGGGCTCCTACGAGCAGTACTTC. Its protein product is CSVTNPGGSYEQYF.

The chain uses TRBV28 and TRBJ2-7, with D possibly being TRBD1 (5 bases). V gave up 6 bases and J gave up 4 bases, with 16 bases separating them. The CDR3 contains 14 residues. Germline V lookup: CDR1 MDHEN, CDR2 SYDVKM. Here the CDR3 DNA reads TGTGCCAGCAGCGGACACCCGGATCGTTACGAGCAGTACTTC. It specifies CASSGHPDRYEQYF.

This rearrangement joins TRBV5-1 to TRBJ1-2, with D possibly TRBD1 on 6 matching bases. Germline CDR1 reads SGHRS; CDR2 reads YFSETQ. The V gene lost 3 bases and the J gene lost 4 bases, with 13 bases spanning the gap. The CDR3 is 14 amino acids. As DNA, the CDR3 is TGCGCCAGCAGCTCCGACGGGGGCGTCTATGGCTACACCTTC. This encodes CASSSDGGVYGYTF.

This chain joins TRBV2 and TRBJ2-1; D is ambiguous. CDR1 and CDR2 from the germline V gene are SNHLY and FYNNEI. This CDR3 contains 16 residues. The germline V and J ends were trimmed by 1 base and 7 bases, with 17 bases remaining between them. The CDR3 protein is CASSEGSLATQNEQFF. The CDR3 DNA reads as TGTGCCAGCAGTGAAGGGTCATTAGCTACCCAAAATGAGCAGTTCTTC.

V usage is TRBV6-5 and J usage is TRBJ1-1; D is unclear. The CDR3 contains 14 residues. Germline values: CDR1 MNHEY, CDR2 SVGAGI. Trimming pared 2 bases from V and 1 base from J, leaving 8 bases between. CDR3 sequence: CASSYQSGNTEAFF. The CDR3 DNA is TGTGCCAGCAGTTACCAGTCCGGGAACACTGAAGCTTTCTTT.

The chain combines TRBV6-1 with TRBJ2-7; tentative D call: TRBD1 (5 bases). The V and J ends lost 5 bases and 1 base respectively, with 12 bases between them. The CDR3 totals 14 residues. CDR1 and CDR2 (germline): MNHNS, SASEGT. The CDR3 region has the DNA TGTGCCAGCAGTTCCTCAGGGAATTCCTACGAGCAGTACTTC. Translated, it gives CASSSSGNSYEQYF.

The chain recombines TRBV9 with TRBJ2-2, with D perhaps TRBD2 (5 bases). CDR1 is SGDLS, CDR2 YYNGEE, per germline. The V and J ends lost 0 bases and 3 bases respectively, with 9 bases between them. This CDR3 is 15 amino acids long. The CDR3 DNA is TGTGCCAGCAGCGTAGCCGGAGGCCACACCGGGGAGCTGTTTTTT. Its translation is CASSVAGGHTGELFF.

This rearrangement joins TRBV9 to TRBJ2-1; 11 bases map to TRBD2. The germline gives CDR1 SGDLS, CDR2 YYNGEE. This CDR3 spans 16 amino acids. Trimming cost V 4 bases and J 2 bases; bases outside gene matches: 5. The DNA of the CDR3 is TGTGCCAGCAGCTCGACTAGCGGGAACACCTACAATGAGCAGTTCTTC. Amino acid sequence: CASSSTSGNTYNEQFF.